This TCR beta chain was captured in a study of CD8 T cells in Susac syndrome. General study results and limits: The study conceded that its TCR sequencing and HLA analysis involved relatively few individuals.

V lost 5 bases and J 0 bases, leaving 5 bases between the germline ends. CDR3 length equals 12 residues. Germline V lookup: CDR1 SNHLY, CDR2 FYNNEI. After extraction with the RNeasy kit, about 0.5 to 1 ug of the RNA was reverse transcribed using random hexamers. Amplification of TCR beta CDR3 spanned 54 Vbeta and 13 Jbeta via immunoSEQ multiplex PCR. In TCRdb, the immunoSEQ multiplex PCR reads were re-called with MiXCR into one record per CDR3 protein. The sample holds about 20,000 distinct CDR3 sequences; 93% are singletons and the top ten take 0.27%. Concerning this clonotype: Its specificity is not known.

Purification of the CD8+ and CD4+ T cells relied on negative isolation, and TEMRA cells underwent FACS enrichment. Source material: CD8+ T cells from PBMCs. V usage is TRBV2 and J usage is TRBJ2-7; D not certain. The clonotype was recovered from a human donor in good health. In DNA form, the CDR3 reads TGTGCCAGCAGTCTGTACTCCTACGAGCAGTACTTC. This codes for CASSLYSYEQYF.